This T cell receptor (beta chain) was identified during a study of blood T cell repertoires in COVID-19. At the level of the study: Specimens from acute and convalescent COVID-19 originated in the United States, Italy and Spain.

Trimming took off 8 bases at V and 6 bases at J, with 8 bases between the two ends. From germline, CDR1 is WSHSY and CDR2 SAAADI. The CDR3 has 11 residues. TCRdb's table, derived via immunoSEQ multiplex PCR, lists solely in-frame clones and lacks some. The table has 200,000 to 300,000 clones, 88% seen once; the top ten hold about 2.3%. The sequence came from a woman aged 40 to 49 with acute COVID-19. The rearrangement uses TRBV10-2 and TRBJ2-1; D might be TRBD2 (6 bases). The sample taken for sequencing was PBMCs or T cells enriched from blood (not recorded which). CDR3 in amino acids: CASRDFNEQFF. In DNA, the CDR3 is TGCGCCAGCCGGGACTTCAATGAGCAGTTCTTC.